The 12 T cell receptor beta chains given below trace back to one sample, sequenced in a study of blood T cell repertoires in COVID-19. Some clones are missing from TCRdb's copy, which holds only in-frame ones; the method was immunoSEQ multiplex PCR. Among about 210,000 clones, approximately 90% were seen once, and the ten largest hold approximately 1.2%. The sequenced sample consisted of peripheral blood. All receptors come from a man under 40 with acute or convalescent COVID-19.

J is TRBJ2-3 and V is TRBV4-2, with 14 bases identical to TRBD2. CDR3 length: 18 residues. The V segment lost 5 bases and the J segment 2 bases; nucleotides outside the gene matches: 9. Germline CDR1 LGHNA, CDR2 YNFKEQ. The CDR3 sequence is CASSTRLAGGLNTDTQYF. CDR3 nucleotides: TGTGCCAGCAGCACCCGACTAGCGGGAGGGCTAAACACAGATACGCAGTATTTT.

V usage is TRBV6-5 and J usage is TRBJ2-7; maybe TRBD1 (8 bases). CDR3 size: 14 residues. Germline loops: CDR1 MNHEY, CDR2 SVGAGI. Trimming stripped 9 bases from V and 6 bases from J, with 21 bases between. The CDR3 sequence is CASTYTGGEVEQYF. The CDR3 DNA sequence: TGTGCCAGTACATATACAGGGGGGGAGGTCGAGCAGTACTTC.

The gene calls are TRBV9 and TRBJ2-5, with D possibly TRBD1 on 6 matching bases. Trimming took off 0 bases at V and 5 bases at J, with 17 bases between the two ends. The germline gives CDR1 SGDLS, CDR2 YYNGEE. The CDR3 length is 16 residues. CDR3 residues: CASSVVGTPTGETQYF. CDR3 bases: TGTGCCAGCAGCGTAGTGGGGACACCGACGGGGGAGACCCAGTACTTC.

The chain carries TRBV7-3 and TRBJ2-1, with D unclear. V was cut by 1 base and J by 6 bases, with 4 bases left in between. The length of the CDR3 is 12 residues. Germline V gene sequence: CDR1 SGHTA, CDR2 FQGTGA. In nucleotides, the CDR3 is TGTGCCAGCAGCTTAAGCGGCAATGAGCAGTTCTTC. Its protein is CASSLSGNEQFF.

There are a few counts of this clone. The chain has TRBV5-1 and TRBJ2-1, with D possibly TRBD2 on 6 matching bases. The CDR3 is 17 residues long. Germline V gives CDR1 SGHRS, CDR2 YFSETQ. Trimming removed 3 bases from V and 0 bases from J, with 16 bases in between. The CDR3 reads CASSSQGGGNSYNEQFF. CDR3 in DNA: TGCGCCAGCAGCTCGCAGGGTGGGGGGAACTCCTACAATGAGCAGTTCTTC.

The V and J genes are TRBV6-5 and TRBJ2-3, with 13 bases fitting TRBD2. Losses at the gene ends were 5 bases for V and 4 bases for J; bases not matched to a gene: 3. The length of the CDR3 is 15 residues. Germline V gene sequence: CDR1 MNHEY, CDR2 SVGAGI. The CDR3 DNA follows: TGTGCCAGCAGTCGGACTAGCGGGAGATCAGATACGCAGTATTTT. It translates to CASSRTSGRSDTQYF.

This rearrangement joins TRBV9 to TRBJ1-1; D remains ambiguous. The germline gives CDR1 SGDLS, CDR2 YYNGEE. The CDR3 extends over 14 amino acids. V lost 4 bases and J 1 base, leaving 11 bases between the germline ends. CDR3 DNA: TGTGCCAGCAGCCGTTCAGACTCGAACACTGAAGCTTTCTTT. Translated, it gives CASSRSDSNTEAFF.

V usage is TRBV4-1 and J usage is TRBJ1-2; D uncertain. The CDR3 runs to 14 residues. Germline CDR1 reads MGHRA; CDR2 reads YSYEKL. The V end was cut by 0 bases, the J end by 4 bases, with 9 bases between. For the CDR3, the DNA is TGCGCCAGCAGCCAAGATGGGAGAAGCTATGGCTACACCTTC. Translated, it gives CASSQDGRSYGYTF.

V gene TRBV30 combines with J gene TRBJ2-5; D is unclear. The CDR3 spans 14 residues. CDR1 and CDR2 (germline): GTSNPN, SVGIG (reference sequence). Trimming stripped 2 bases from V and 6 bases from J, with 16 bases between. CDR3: CAWSSTAVRKTQYF. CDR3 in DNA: TGTGCCTGGAGTAGCACCGCCGTGAGGAAGACCCAGTACTTC.

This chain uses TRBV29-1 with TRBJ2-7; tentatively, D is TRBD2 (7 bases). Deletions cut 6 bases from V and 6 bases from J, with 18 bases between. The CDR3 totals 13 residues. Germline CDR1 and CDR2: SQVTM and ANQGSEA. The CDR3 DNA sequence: TGCAGCGTCGCACGGGGGGCCGCATCCGAGCAGTACTTC. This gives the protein CSVARGAASEQYF.

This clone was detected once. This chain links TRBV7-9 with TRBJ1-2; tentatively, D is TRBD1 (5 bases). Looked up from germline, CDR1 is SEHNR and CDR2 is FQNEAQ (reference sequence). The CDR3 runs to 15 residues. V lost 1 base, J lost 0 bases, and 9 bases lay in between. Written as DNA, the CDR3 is TGTGCCAGCAGCTTAGGTACAGGCCCTAACTATGGCTACACCTTC. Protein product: CASSLGTGPNYGYTF. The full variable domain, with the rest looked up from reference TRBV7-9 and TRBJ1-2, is DTGVSQNPRHKITKRGQNVTFRCDPISEHNRLYWYRQTLGQGPEFLTYFQNEAQLEKSRLLSDRFSAERPKGSFSTLEIQRTEQGDSAMYLCASSLGTGPNYGYTFGSGTRLTVV.

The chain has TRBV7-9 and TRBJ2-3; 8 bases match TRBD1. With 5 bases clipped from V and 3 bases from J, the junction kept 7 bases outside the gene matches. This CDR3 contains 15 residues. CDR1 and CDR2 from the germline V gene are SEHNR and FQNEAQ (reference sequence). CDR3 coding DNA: TGTGCCAGCAGCCCGGACAGGGTCAGAACAGATACGCAGTATTTT. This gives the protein CASSPDRVRTDTQYF.